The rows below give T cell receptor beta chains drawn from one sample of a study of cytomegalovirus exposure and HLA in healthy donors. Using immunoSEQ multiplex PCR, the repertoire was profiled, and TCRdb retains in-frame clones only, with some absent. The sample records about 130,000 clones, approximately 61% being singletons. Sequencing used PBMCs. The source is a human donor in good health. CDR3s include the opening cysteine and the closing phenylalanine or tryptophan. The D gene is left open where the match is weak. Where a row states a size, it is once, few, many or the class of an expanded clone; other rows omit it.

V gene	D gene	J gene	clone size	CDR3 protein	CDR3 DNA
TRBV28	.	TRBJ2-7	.	CASSSGGSNYEQYF	TGTGCCAGCAGTTCGGGCGGGTCAAACTACGAGCAGTACTTC
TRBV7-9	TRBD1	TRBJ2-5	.	CASSLVLWDRETQYF	TGTGCCAGCAGCTTAGTGTTATGGGACAGGGAGACCCAGTACTTC
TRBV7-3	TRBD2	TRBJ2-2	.	CASSLWSGEGTGELFF	TGTGCCAGCAGCTTATGGTCTGGGGAGGGGACCGGGGAGCTGTTTTTT
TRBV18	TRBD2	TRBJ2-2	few	CASSPQGLANTGELFF	TGTGCCAGCTCACCACAGGGACTAGCGAACACCGGGGAGCTGTTTTTT
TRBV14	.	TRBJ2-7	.	CASSQDFRQAYSYEQYF	TGTGCCAGCAGCCAAGACTTCCGACAGGCCTACTCCTACGAGCAGTACTTC
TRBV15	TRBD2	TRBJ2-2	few	CATSRGGAGDTGELFF	TGTGCCACCAGCAGAGGGGGAGCGGGAGACACCGGGGAGCTGTTTTTT
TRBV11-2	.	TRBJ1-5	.	CASSSCQPQHF	TGTGCCAGCAGCTCTTGTCAGCCCCAGCATTTT
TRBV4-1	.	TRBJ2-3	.	CASSQLAGTDTQYF	TGCGCCAGCAGCCAATTAGCAGGGACAGATACGCAGTATTTT
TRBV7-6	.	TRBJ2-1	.	CASSSLAGPTYNEQFF	TGTGCCAGCAGCTCCCTTGCGGGTCCTACCTACAATGAGCAGTTCTTC
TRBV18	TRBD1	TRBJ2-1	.	CASSLGTGSNEQFF	TGTGCCAGCTCACTGGGGACAGGGAGCAATGAGCAGTTCTTC
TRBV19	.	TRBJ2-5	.	CASSIGQGQETQYF	TGTGCCAGTAGTATAGGCCAGGGCCAAGAGACCCAGTACTTC
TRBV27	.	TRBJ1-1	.	CASSQVGNTEAFF	TGTGCCAGCAGCCAAGTCGGGAACACTGAAGCTTTCTTT